A single sample gave rise to the 15 T cell receptor beta chains below, sequenced in a study of cytomegalovirus exposure and HLA in healthy donors. Primers included in the PCR were 60 Vbeta and 13 Jbeta primers. TCRdb's copy holds only in-frame clones and misses some; the assay was immunoSEQ multiplex PCR. The sample has under 200,000 clones, approximately 77% seen once. Input material: PBMCs. The receptors here all came from a man aged 30 to 45 in good health and CMV-seropositive.

The chain links TRBV9 to TRBJ2-2; 9 bases align to TRBD2. The V and J ends lost 0 bases and 0 bases, in that order; junction bases with no gene match: 6. The CDR3 has 18 amino acids. CDR1 is SGDLS, CDR2 YYNGEE, per germline. The CDR3 is CASSVVLGLATNTGELFF. The DNA of the CDR3 is TGTGCCAGCAGCGTAGTATTGGGACTAGCTACGAACACCGGGGAGCTGTTTTTT.

The genes are TRBV6-1 and TRBJ1-5; D ambiguous. The ends were cut back, 2 bases at V and 0 bases at J, with 8 bases in the middle. CDR3 length equals 15 residues. Germline CDR1 and CDR2: MNHNS and SASEGT. The DNA of the CDR3 is TGTGCCAGCAGTGAATTTGGCCTTAGCAATCAGCCCCAGCATTTT. Residues: CASSEFGLSNQPQHF.

The rearrangement uses TRBV14 and TRBJ1-1, with D possibly TRBD1 on 6 matching bases. CDR1 is SGHDN and CDR2 is FVKESK in the germline V gene. The CDR3 runs to 17 residues. Trimming took off 0 bases at V and 3 bases at J, with 17 bases between the two ends. This CDR3 is CASSQDTTGGWDTEAFF. The CDR3 region has the DNA TGTGCCAGCAGCCAAGACACGACTGGGGGCTGGGACACTGAAGCTTTCTTT.

This chain links TRBV27 with TRBJ2-7; 7 bases map to TRBD2. The CDR3 runs 16 residues. Germline V gene sequence: CDR1 MNHEY, CDR2 SMNVEV (reference sequence). J lost 6 bases, V lost 6 bases, and 17 bases had no gene match. CDR3 protein: CASSLIGGDGQGEQYF. For the CDR3, the DNA is TGTGCCAGCAGCCTTATTGGGGGGGATGGGCAAGGCGAGCAGTACTTC.

The V gene is TRBV7-2, the J gene TRBJ2-3; TRBD2 matches at 9 bases. The CDR3 has 17 residues. CDR1 and CDR2 from the germline V gene are SGHTA and FQGNSA. V was clipped by 3 bases and J by 3 bases; unmatched bases: 10. CDR3 DNA: TGTGCCAGCAGCTTTGGGCGGGGGGGAGTGGTAACAGATACGCAGTATTTT. Protein sequence: CASSFGRGGVVTDTQYF. The full variable domain, rest sourced from reference TRBV7-2 and TRBJ2-3, is GAGVSQSPSNKVTEKGKDVELRCDPISGHTALYWYRQSLGQGLEFLIYFQGNSAPDKSGLPSDRFSAERTGGSVSTLTIQRTQQEDSAVYLCASSFGRGGVVTDTQYFGPGTRLTVL.

The chain has TRBV28 and TRBJ1-4, with 7 positions matching TRBD1. The CDR3 consists of 15 residues. Trimming took 5 bases from V and 7 from J; bases not matched to a gene: 10. Germline lookup yields CDR1 MDHEN and CDR2 SYDVKM. CDR3 sequence (DNA): TGTGCCAGCAGTACCCCGACAGGGTGGGGTGAAAAACTGTTTTTT. The encoded protein is CASSTPTGWGEKLFF.

This clone was picked up a small number of times. This rearrangement joins TRBV15 to TRBJ1-1; D not resolved. V gave up 3 bases and J gave up 1 base, with 12 bases separating them. The CDR3 is 15 residues long. Germline CDR1 LNHNV, CDR2 YYDKDF (reference sequence). Here the CDR3 reads CATSSGNRGNTEAFF. Written as DNA, the CDR3 is TGTGCCACCAGCAGCGGGAACAGAGGGAACACTGAAGCTTTCTTT.

This chain links TRBV10-3 with TRBJ2-5; 7 nucleotides align to TRBD2. Germline CDR1 is ENHRY and CDR2 is SYGVKD. Unmatched junction bases numbered 2, after V lost 0 bases and J lost 4 bases. The CDR3 spans 14 residues. The CDR3 DNA is TGTGCCATCAGTGAGTCCAGCGGGGTAGAGACCCAGTACTTC. Its translation is CAISESSGVETQYF.

The genes are TRBV4-1 and TRBJ1-1; no definite D call. CDR1 is MGHRA and CDR2 is YSYEKL in the germline V gene. The CDR3 length is 13 residues. The ends were cut back, 4 bases at V and 6 bases at J, with 12 bases in the middle. In DNA, the CDR3 is TGCGCCAGCAGCCTTCATGTGTTAGCTGAAGCTTTCTTT. This gives the protein CASSLHVLAEAFF.

The gene calls are TRBV9 and TRBJ2-1; maybe TRBD1 (6 bases). Trimming pared 2 bases from V and 4 bases from J, leaving 10 bases between. Germline assignment: CDR1 SGDLS and CDR2 YYNGEE. This CDR3 is 14 amino acids long. The CDR3 DNA reads TGTGCCAGCAGCGTGGACAGTGCATACAATGAGCAGTTCTTC. This gives the protein CASSVDSAYNEQFF.

The V call is TRBV27, the J call TRBJ2-2, with 8 bases matching TRBD2. Germline V gene data show CDR1 as MNHEY and CDR2 as SMNVEV (reference sequence). The CDR3 extends over 16 amino acids. The V gene end was trimmed by 2 bases and the J gene end by 3 bases; junction bases not matched to a gene: 5. The chain's CDR3 is CASSLIGSGDTGELFF. DNA for the CDR3: TGTGCCAGCAGTTTAATCGGTAGCGGGGACACCGGGGAGCTGTTTTTT.

Comments on this clone: One end of the junction does not line up with germline, which may come from a read error. V usage is TRBV6-1 and J usage is TRBJ2-3; TRBD1 aligns across 8 bases. The CDR3 extends over 15 amino acids. Germline V lookup: CDR1 MNHNS, CDR2 SASEGT. The CDR3 DNA reads TGTGCCAGCAGTGTAAATGGGCAGGGGACAGGTACGCAGTATTTT. Encoded protein: CASSVNGQGTGTQYF.

This clone was observed a handful of times. The chain carries TRBV7-2 and TRBJ1-6, with D hard to call. The CDR3 covers 17 residues. Trimming removed 5 bases from V and 0 bases from J, with 14 bases in between. Germline CDR1 and CDR2: SGHTA and FQGNSA. CDR3 loop: CASSQGPGSSYNSPLHF. In DNA, the CDR3 is TGTGCCAGCAGCCAAGGTCCAGGTAGCTCCTATAATTCACCCCTCCACTTT.

The chain combines TRBV4-1 with TRBJ2-7; D possibly corresponds to TRBD2 (5 bases). The germline CDR1 and CDR2 sequences are MGHRA and YSYEKL. Trimming cost V 4 bases and J 9 bases, with 13 bases left between them. This CDR3 region has 12 residues. CDR3 region: CASSPDGVGQYF. CDR3 in DNA: TGCGCCAGCAGCCCCGACGGGGTAGGGCAGTACTTC.

The chain uses TRBV4-2 and TRBJ2-3, with TRBD2 matching 8 bases. Germline trimming cut 2 bases from V and 8 bases from J; bases unmatched to any gene: 12. Germline assignment: CDR1 LGHNA and CDR2 YNFKEQ. The CDR3 runs to 16 residues. Written as DNA, the CDR3 is TGTGCCAGCAGCCAACAACTCAGCGGGGGAGGAGGTACGCAGTATTTT. This gives the protein CASSQQLSGGGGTQYF.